The following is a T cell receptor (beta chain) sequence with its context. The data belong to a study of T cell changes during pregnancy in multiple sclerosis. Assay: immunoSEQ multiplex PCR; the TCRdb copy retains only in-frame clones and omits some. The sample contains fewer than 50,000 clones, approximately 94% of which appear only once. This TCR derives from a female donor with multiple sclerosis, enrolled in a pregnancy study. Source: CD4+ T cells from peripheral blood mononuclear cells, taken in the third trimester of pregnancy.

CDR3 amino acids: CASSISGNYGYTF. CDR3 nucleotide sequence: TGTGCCAGTAGTATATCAGGGAACTATGGCTACACCTTC. The chain recombines TRBV19 with TRBJ1-2; D is perhaps TRBD1 (5 bases). The V gene lost 2 bases and the J gene lost 2 bases, with 6 bases spanning the gap. The germline V gene has CDR1 LNHDA and CDR2 SQIVND (reference sequence). The CDR3 has 13 amino acids.